The 3 T cell receptor beta chains reported below all come from one sample, sequenced in a study of blood T cell repertoires in COVID-19. Clones were read by immunoSEQ multiplex PCR, and TCRdb kept only the in-frame ones, dropping some. The sample carries 84,000 or so clones, 83% recorded once. Sample: peripheral blood. Receptor source: a woman of 80 years or more with acute or convalescent COVID-19.

The rearrangement uses TRBV24-1 and TRBJ2-3, with D possibly being TRBD1 (6 bases). CDR3 length equals 15 residues. Trimming took off 1 base at V and 1 base at J, with 8 bases between the two ends. Germline values: CDR1 KGHDR, CDR2 SFDVKD. CDR3 bases: TGTGCCACCAGTGATTTATACAGGGGCACAGATACGCAGTATTTT. This codes for CATSDLYRGTDTQYF.

The genes are TRBV12-2 and TRBJ2-1; TRBD1, the table's D call, lacks a check against the DNA. TRBV12-2 is flagged as a pseudogene. The CDR3 has 18 amino acids. The CDR3 loop is CASRIRDREVYRGNEQFF. CDR3 coding DNA: TGTGCAAGTCGAATCCGGGACAGGGAGGTTTATCGGGGCAATGAGCAGTTCTTC.

CDR3 sequence: CASIPGQITYEQYF. The CDR3 coding sequence is TGTGCCAGCATTCCGGGACAAATCACCTACGAGCAGTACTTC. The V call is TRBV6-5, the J call TRBJ2-7, with TRBD1 as a possible D gene (6 bases). Trimming shortened V by 7 bases and J by 2 bases, and 15 bases separated the two germline ends. Germline V lookup: CDR1 MNHEY, CDR2 SVGAGI. The CDR3 length is 14 residues.